This T cell receptor beta chain came from a study of blood T cell repertoires in COVID-19. Original methodology: Estimation of nucleated cell counts relied on the amplification of reference gene primers. The repertoire was sequenced with immunoSEQ multiplex PCR; TCRdb's copy has only in-frame clones and lacks some. The V and J calls and clone size come from that table; D and trimming were worked out from the DNA. This sample has 130,000 or so clones, with just under 80% found just once. CDR3 length: 15 amino acids. Germline V gene data show CDR1 as LGHDT and CDR2 as YNNKEL (reference sequence). Unmatched junction bases numbered 8, after V lost 4 bases and J lost 4 bases.

This receptor was identified in a human donor in a cohort sampled during active COVID-19. Sequenced input: peripheral blood. This sequence joins TRBV3-1 (or the pseudogene TRBV3-2) and TRBJ2-7, with 9 bases aligning to TRBD2. CDR3 protein: CASSLQTSGIYEQYF. The CDR3 region has the DNA TGTGCCAGCAGCCTTCAGACTAGCGGTATTTACGAGCAGTACTTC.